The 15 T cell receptor beta chains below were found in one sample sequenced in a study of T-cell reconstitution after alpha-beta-depleted transplantation in children. Using unique molecular identifiers, the investigators prepared the TCRbeta library. In TCRdb, the PCR reads were re-called with MiXCR into one record per CDR3 protein. The table has 780,000 or so distinct CDR3 sequences, under 20% seen once; the top ten hold approximately 5%. This material consisted of PBMCs, mostly from graft donor cells, taken 360 days after TCRalphabeta/CD19-depleted stem cell transplant. Receptors originate from a male patient between 10 and 17 years old who had a stem cell transplant for acute lymphoblastic leukemia, so the T cells may come from the graft donor.

This clonotype was observed a handful of times. The chain has TRBV5-1 and TRBJ2-7; 11 bases match TRBD2. Germline V lookup: CDR1 SGHRS, CDR2 YFSETQ. The V gene end was trimmed by 0 bases and the J gene end by 0 bases; junction bases not matched to a gene: 8. There are 18 residues in the CDR3. The CDR3, as DNA: TGCGCCAGCAGCTTGGTCGGGCTAGCGGGAGGTCCCTCCTACGAGCAGTACTTC. Residues: CASSLVGLAGGPSYEQYF.

The rearrangement uses TRBV5-1 and TRBJ2-7; tentative D call: TRBD2 (5 bases). This CDR3 is 15 amino acids long. V lost 0 bases and J lost 5, with 15 bases in between. Germline V CDR1 and CDR2: SGHRS, YFSETQ. The CDR3 sequence: CASSLEVGRENEQYF. CDR3 DNA sequence: TGCGCCAGCAGCTTGGAGGTGGGGAGAGAGAACGAGCAGTACTTC.

This clonotype was seen only a few times. V and J are TRBV19 and TRBJ1-1; D possibly corresponds to TRBD1 (6 bases). Trimming cost V 5 bases and J 3 bases, with 13 bases left between them. The CDR3 has 14 amino acids. The germline V gene encodes CDR1 LNHDA and CDR2 SQIVND (reference sequence). CDR3 coding DNA: TGTGCCAGTAGTCGACGGGACACCGACACTGAAGCTTTCTTT. As protein: CASSRRDTDTEAFF.

The J gene is TRBJ1-5, the V gene TRBV12-3 or TRBV12-4; D is unresolved. V gave up 3 bases and J gave up 4 bases, with 13 bases separating them. The CDR3 runs to 15 residues. The CDR3 DNA reads TGTGCCAGCAGTTTTCAAACGGGTAGAAATCAGCCCCAGCATTTT. Translating it yields CASSFQTGRNQPQHF.

This sequence joins TRBV27 and TRBJ1-6; D ambiguous. V lost 5 bases to trimming and J lost 7 bases, with 15 bases between them. The CDR3 runs 15 residues. In germline, CDR1 is MNHEY, CDR2 SMNVEV (reference sequence). The CDR3 reads CASSPPYRGNSPLHF. The DNA for the CDR3 is TGTGCCAGCAGTCCACCTTACAGAGGGAATTCACCCCTCCACTTT.

This clonotype came up a few times. This chain joins TRBV18 and TRBJ2-1; D is unclear. The CDR3 runs to 16 residues. The V end was cut by 1 base, the J end by 4 bases, with 14 bases between. In germline, CDR1 is KGHSH, CDR2 LQKENI. CDR3: CASSPRPLDGYNEQFF. The CDR3 nucleotides read TGTGCCAGCTCACCACGACCATTGGACGGTTACAATGAGCAGTTCTTC.

The genes are TRBV27 and TRBJ2-3, with 11 bases that match TRBD2. The CDR3 runs 16 residues. V lost 5 bases, J lost 3 bases, and 7 bases stayed unmatched. Germline CDR1 reads MNHEY; CDR2 reads SMNVEV (reference sequence). In DNA form, the CDR3 reads TGTGCCAGCAGTCCCAGACTAGCGGGAAAGACAGATACGCAGTATTTT. Its translation is CASSPRLAGKTDTQYF.

This clonotype showed up just a few times. The chain recombines TRBV20-1 with TRBJ1-1, with 10 bases matching TRBD1. The CDR3 runs 12 residues. Per germline, CDR1 DFQATT and CDR2 SNEGSKA (reference sequence). Here the CDR3 DNA reads TGCAGGGATCGACAGGGGGCCACTGAAGCTTTCTTT. Its translation: CRDRQGATEAFF.

This clonotype was seen only a few times. The chain recombines TRBV12-3 or TRBV12-4 with TRBJ2-1; 16 nucleotides match TRBD2. Germline trimming cut 5 bases from V and 4 bases from J; bases unmatched to any gene: 11. This CDR3 contains 19 residues. The CDR3 region has the DNA TGTGCCAGCAGTAGGGAGGGACTAGCGGGAGGGAACGGGTACAATGAGCAGTTCTTC. This sequence encodes CASSREGLAGGNGYNEQFF.

This clonotype has just a few counts. The chain is built from TRBV27 and TRBJ2-1; D uncertain. The V gene lost 2 bases and the J gene lost 8 bases, with 10 bases spanning the gap. Germline values: CDR1 MNHEY, CDR2 SMNVEV (reference sequence). This CDR3 spans 13 amino acids. CDR3 in DNA: TGTGCCAGCAGTTTAGGTTTAGATCATGAGCAGTTCTTC. This encodes CASSLGLDHEQFF.

This chain joins TRBV20-1 and TRBJ2-7; D not resolved. The CDR3 runs 11 residues. V was trimmed by 8 bases and J by 4 bases, leaving 12 bases between them. CDR1 and CDR2 from the germline V gene are DFQATT and SNEGSKA (reference sequence). CDR3 DNA: TGCAGTCCTAAAGCTCAATACGAGCAGTACTTC. It codes for CSPKAQYEQYF.

This clonotype has more than one count but fewer than ten. The chain combines TRBV10-3 with TRBJ1-1; maybe TRBD1 (5 bases). V lost 5 bases to trimming and J lost 6 bases, with 13 bases between them. Per germline, CDR1 ENHRY and CDR2 SYGVKD. The CDR3 is made up of 13 amino acids. Here the CDR3 DNA reads TGTGCCATCAGTCTGAGTGAGGGGTCTGAAGCTTTCTTT. Protein sequence: CAISLSEGSEAFF.

There are a few counts of this clonotype. The genes are TRBV9 and TRBJ2-2; 13 bases match TRBD2. Germline trimming cut 3 bases from V and 7 bases from J; bases unmatched to any gene: 6. The CDR3 contains 16 residues. In germline, CDR1 is SGDLS, CDR2 YYNGEE. This chain's CDR3 is CASSAGGLAGLGELFF. In DNA form, the CDR3 reads TGTGCCAGCAGCGCGGGGGGACTAGCGGGACTCGGGGAGCTGTTTTTT.

The chain recombines TRBV20-1 with TRBJ2-3; 8 bases fit TRBD2. The CDR3 loop spans 14 amino acids. V gave up 6 bases and J gave up 3 bases; unmatched junction bases: 8. Germline V gene sequence: CDR1 DFQATT, CDR2 SNEGSKA (reference sequence). CDR3 loop: CSASKAGETDTQYF. The CDR3 region has the DNA TGCAGTGCGTCTAAAGCGGGAGAAACAGATACGCAGTATTTT.

This chain joins TRBV2 and TRBJ2-1, with D possibly being TRBD2 (5 bases). The V gene's germline CDR1 is SNHLY and CDR2 FYNNEI. CDR3 length equals 13 residues. V lost 6 bases and J 3 bases, leaving 9 bases between the germline ends. This CDR3 reads CASRSTSYNEQFF. The CDR3 DNA sequence: TGTGCCAGCAGAAGTACTAGCTACAATGAGCAGTTCTTC.